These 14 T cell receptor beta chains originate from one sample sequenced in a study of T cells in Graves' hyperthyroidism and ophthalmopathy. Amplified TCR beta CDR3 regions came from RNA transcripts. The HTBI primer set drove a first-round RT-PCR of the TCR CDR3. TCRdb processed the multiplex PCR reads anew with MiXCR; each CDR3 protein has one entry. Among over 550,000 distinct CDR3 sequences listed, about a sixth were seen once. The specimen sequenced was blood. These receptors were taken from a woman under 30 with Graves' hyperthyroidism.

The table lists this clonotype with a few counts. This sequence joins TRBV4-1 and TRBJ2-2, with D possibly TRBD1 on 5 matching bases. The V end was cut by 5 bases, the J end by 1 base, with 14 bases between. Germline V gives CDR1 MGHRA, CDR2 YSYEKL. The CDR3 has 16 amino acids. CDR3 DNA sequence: TGCGCCAGCAGCTTACGCACAGGACAGAACACCGGGGAGCTGTTTTTT. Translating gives CASSLRTGQNTGELFF.

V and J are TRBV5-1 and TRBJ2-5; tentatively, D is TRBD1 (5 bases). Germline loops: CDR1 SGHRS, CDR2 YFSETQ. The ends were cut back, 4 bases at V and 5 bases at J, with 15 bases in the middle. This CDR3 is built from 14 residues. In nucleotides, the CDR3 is TGCGCCAGCAGCGAGACAGCCCACGCGGAGACCCAGTACTTC. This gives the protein CASSETAHAETQYF.

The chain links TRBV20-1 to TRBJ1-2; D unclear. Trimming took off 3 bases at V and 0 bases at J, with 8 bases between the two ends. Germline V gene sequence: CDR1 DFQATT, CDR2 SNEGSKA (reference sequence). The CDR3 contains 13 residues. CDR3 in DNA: TGCAGTGCTAGTAGCACCGCTAACTATGGCTACACCTTC. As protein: CSASSTANYGYTF.

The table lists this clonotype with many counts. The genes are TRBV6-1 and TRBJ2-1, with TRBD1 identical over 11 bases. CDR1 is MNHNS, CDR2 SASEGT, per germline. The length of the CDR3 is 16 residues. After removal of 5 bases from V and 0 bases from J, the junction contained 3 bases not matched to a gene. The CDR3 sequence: CASSRTGGFSYNEQFF. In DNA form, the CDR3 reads TGTGCCAGCAGTCGGACAGGGGGCTTCTCCTACAATGAGCAGTTCTTC.

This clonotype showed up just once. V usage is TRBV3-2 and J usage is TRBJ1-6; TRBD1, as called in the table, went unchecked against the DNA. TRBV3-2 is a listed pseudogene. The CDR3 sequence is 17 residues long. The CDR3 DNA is TGTGCCAGCAGCCAAGGTTACACGGGACAGGGGAATTCACCCCTCCACTTT. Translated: CASSQGYTGQGNSPLHF.

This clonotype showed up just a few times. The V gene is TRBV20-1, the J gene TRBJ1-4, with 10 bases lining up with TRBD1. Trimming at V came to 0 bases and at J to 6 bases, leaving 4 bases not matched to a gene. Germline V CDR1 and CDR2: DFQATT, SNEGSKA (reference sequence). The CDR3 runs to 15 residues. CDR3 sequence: CSAREEGQGYEKLFF. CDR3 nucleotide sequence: TGCAGTGCTAGAGAGGAGGGACAGGGGTATGAAAAACTGTTTTTT.

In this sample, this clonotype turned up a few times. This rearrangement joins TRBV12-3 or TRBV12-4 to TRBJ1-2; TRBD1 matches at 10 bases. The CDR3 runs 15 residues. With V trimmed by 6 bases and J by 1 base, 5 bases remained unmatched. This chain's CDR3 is CASSFRTGGNYGYTF. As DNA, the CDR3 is TGTGCCAGCAGCTTCAGGACAGGGGGTAACTATGGCTACACCTTC.

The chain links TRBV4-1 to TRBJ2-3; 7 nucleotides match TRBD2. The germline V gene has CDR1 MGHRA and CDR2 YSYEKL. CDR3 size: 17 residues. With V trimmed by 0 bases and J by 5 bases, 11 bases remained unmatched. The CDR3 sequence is CASSQDRSAGEIDTQYF. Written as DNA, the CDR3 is TGCGCCAGCAGCCAAGATAGGTCGGCGGGAGAAATAGATACGCAGTATTTT.

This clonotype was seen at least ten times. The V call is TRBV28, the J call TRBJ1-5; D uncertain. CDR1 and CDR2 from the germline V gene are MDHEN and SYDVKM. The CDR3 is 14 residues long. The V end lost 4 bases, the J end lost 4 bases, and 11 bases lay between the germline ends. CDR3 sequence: CASSSRVSNQPQHF. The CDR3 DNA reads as TGTGCCAGCAGTTCCCGGGTCTCAAATCAGCCCCAGCATTTT.

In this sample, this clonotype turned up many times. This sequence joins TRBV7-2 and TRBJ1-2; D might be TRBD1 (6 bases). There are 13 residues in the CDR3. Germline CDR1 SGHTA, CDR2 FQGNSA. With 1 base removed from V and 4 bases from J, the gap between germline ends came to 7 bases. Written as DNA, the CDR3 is TGTGCCAGCAGCTTAGAAGGGGGCTATGGCTACACCTTC. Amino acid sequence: CASSLEGGYGYTF. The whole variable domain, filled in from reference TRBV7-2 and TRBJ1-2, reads GAGVSQSPSNKVTEKGKDVELRCDPISGHTALYWYRQSLGQGLEFLIYFQGNSAPDKSGLPSDRFSAERTGGSVSTLTIQRTQQEDSAVYLCASSLEGGYGYTFGSGTRLTVV.

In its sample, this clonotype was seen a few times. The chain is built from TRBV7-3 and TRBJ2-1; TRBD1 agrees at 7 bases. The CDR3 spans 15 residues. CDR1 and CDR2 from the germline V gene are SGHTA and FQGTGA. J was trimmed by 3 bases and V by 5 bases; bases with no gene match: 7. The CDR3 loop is CASSPGQSFYNEQFF. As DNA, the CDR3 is TGTGCCAGCAGCCCGGGACAGAGCTTCTACAATGAGCAGTTCTTC. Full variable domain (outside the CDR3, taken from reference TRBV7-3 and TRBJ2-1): GAGVSQTPSNKVTEKGKYVELRCDPISGHTALYWYRQSLGQGPEFLIYFQGTGAADDSGLPNDRFFAVRPEGSVSTLKIQRTERGDSAVYLCASSPGQSFYNEQFFGPGTRLTVL.

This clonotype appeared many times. CDR3 sequence: CSARLAGVGQYEQYF. Written as DNA, the CDR3 is TGCAGTGCTAGACTAGCGGGTGTAGGGCAATACGAGCAGTACTTC. The rearrangement links TRBV20-1 to TRBJ2-7, with 8 bases fitting TRBD2. The CDR3 extends over 15 amino acids. The J segment lost 4 bases and the V segment lost 2 bases, leaving 10 bases of the junction unmatched. Germline CDR1 DFQATT, CDR2 SNEGSKA (reference sequence).

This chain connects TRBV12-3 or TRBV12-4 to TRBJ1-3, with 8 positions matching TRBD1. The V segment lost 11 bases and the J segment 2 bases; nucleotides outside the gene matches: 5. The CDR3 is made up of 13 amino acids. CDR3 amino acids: CASAQGAGNTIYF. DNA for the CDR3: TGTGCCTCTGCACAGGGGGCTGGAAACACCATATATTTT.

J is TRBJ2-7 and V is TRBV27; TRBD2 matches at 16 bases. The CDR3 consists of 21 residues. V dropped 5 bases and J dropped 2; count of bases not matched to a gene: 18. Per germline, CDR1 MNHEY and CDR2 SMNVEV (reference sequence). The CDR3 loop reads CASSPGTSGGGGGISPYEQYF. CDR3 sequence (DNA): TGTGCCAGCAGTCCGGGGACTAGCGGGGGGGGGGGGGGGATCTCCCCCTACGAGCAGTACTTC.